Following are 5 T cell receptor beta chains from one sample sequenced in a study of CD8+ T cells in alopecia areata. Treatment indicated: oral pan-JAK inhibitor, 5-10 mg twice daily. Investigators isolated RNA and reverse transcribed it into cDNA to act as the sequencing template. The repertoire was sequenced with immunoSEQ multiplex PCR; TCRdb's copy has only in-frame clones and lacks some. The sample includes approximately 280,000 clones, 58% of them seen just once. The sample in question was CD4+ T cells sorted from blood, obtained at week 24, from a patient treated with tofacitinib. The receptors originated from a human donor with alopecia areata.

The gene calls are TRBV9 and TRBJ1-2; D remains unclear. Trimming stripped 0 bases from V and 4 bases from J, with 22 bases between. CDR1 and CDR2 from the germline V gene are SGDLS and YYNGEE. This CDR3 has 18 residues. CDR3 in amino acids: CASSVVAQVTRGPYGYTF. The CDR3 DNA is TGTGCCAGCAGCGTAGTCGCGCAGGTCACGAGAGGTCCCTATGGCTACACCTTC.

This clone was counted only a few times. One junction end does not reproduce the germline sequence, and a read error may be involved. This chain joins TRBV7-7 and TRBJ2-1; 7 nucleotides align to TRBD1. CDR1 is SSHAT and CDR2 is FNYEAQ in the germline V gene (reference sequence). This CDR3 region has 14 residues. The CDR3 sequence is CASSRDGQGDEQFF. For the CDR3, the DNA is TGTGCTAGCAGCCGGGACGGCCAGGGGGATGAGCAGTTCTTC.

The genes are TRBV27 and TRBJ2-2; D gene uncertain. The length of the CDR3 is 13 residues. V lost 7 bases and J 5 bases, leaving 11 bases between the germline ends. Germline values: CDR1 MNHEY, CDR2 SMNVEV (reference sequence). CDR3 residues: CASTRSGTGELFF. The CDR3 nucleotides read TGTGCCAGCACCCGGTCTGGAACCGGGGAGCTGTTTTTT.

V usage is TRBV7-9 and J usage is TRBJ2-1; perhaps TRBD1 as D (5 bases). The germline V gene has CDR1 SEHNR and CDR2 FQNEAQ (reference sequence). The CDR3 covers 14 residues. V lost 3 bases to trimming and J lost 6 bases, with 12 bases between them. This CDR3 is CASSFVGDSNEQFF. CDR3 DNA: TGTGCCAGCAGCTTCGTCGGAGACAGCAATGAGCAGTTCTTC.

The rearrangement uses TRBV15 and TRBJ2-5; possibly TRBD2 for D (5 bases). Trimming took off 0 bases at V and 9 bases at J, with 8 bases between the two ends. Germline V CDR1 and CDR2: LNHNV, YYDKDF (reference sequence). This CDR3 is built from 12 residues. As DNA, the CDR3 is TGTGCCACCAGCAGAGACCGGAGGCCCCAGTACTTC. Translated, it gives CATSRDRRPQYF.